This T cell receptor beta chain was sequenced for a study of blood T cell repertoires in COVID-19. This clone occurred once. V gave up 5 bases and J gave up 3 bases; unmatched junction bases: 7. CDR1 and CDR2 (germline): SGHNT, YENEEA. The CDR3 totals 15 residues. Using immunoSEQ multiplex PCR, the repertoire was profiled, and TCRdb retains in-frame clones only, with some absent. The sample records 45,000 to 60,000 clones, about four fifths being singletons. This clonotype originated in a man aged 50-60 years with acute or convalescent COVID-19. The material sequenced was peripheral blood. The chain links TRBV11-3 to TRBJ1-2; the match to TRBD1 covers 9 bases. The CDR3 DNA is TGTGCCAGCAGCCCTTACAGGGGGCATCACTATGGCTACACCTTC. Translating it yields CASSPYRGHHYGYTF.